This TCR beta chain originates from a study of siplizumab effects on memory and regulatory T cells. Study-wide results and caveats: The study did not confirm that proliferating Tregs from siplizumab cultures were suppressive. Sequences that were alloreactive and traceable to unstimulated CD4+ memory cells were significantly reduced by siplizumab. No more than a minor fraction of alloreactive clones could be traced back to unstimulated subsets. Naive T cells were seemingly more diverse than memory cells, and major contributions to the alloresponse seemed to be made by them.

A word on this clone: Its antigen is not known.

The CDR3 has 14 amino acids. Germline CDR1 and CDR2: LNHDA and SQIVND (reference sequence). Trimming pared 3 bases from V and 6 bases from J, leaving 15 bases between. Generated by immunoSEQ multiplex PCR, the TCRdb table keeps only in-frame clones and is missing some. The sample carries about 69,000 clones, 88% recorded once. Sequenced: Tregs sorted from blood. This sequence originates from a human donor in good health. The rearrangement joins TRBV19 to TRBJ2-7; D gene ambiguous. This CDR3 reads CASSMVLIASEQYF. The CDR3 DNA reads TGTGCCAGTAGTATGGTCCTCATCGCCTCCGAGCAGTACTTC.